This T cell receptor (beta chain) was sequenced for a study of cytomegalovirus exposure and HLA in healthy donors. V was clipped by 2 bases and J by 9 bases; unmatched bases: 11. The CDR3 sequence is 16 residues long. The germline V gene encodes CDR1 SQVTM and CDR2 ANQGSEA. As to this clone: The target antigen is unknown.

Data came from immunoSEQ multiplex PCR; TCRdb stores just in-frame clones and leaves some out. The sample holds about 73,000 clones, 70% to 90% seen once. Findings and limits, study-wide: Reports showed the classifier diagnosing cytomegalovirus status with high specificity and sensitivity. Cytomegalovirus association was listed for 164 TCR beta chains.

The V gene is TRBV29-1, the J gene TRBJ2-1; TRBD2 matches at 12 bases. The sample consisted of PBMCs. The receptor comes from a woman aged 18-29 years in good health and CMV-seropositive. The CDR3 protein is CSVEPRTSGISGEQFF. The CDR3 coding sequence is TGCAGCGTTGAACCTCGGACTAGCGGGATCAGCGGTGAGCAGTTCTTC.